This record concerns one T cell receptor beta chain sequence. Its antigen is not known. The data originate from a study of graft-versus-host responses after intestinal transplantation. About the study: As for transplant type, recipients had multivisceral, liver-intestinal, or isolated intestinal grafts.

General study points: An association linked early post-transplant HvG declines with peak circulating GvH clone levels.

Assay used: immunoSEQ multiplex PCR; TCRdb lists only in-frame clones, some missing. The sample contains over 75,000 clones, 86% of which appear only once. Germline loops: CDR1 SEHNR, CDR2 FQNEAQ (reference sequence). The ends were cut back, 1 base at V and 5 bases at J, with 20 bases in the middle. The CDR3 runs 17 residues. The source was PBMCs, collected 255 days after intestinal transplant. V is TRBV7-9 and J is TRBJ2-5; D possibly corresponds to TRBD1 (6 bases). This receptor was obtained from a human patient who received an intestinal transplant, so some T cells may come from the graft donor. The DNA for the CDR3 is TGTGCCAGCAGCTTAGGTGGCGCAGGGGCCGGCGGCGAGACCCAGTACTTC. It codes for CASSLGGAGAGGETQYF.